Presented here are 24 T cell receptor beta chains from one specimen sequenced in a study of blood T cell repertoires in COVID-19. The table came from immunoSEQ multiplex PCR; TCRdb's copy has only in-frame clones and leaves some out. The data hold 250,000 to 300,000 clones, with approximately 90% observed a single time. Sequenced: PBMCs or T cells enriched from blood (not recorded which). These receptors were obtained from a man between 40 and 49 years old who had recovered from COVID-19.

This clone has a single count. The chain uses TRBV19 and TRBJ2-7; 12 bases align to TRBD1. Germline lookup yields CDR1 LNHDA and CDR2 SQIVND (reference sequence). J lost 3 bases, V lost 5 bases, and 8 bases had no gene match. The CDR3 extends over 16 amino acids. The CDR3 is CASSPGTGGRSYEQYF. The CDR3 DNA reads as TGTGCCAGTAGTCCCGGGACAGGGGGCAGAAGCTACGAGCAGTACTTC.

The J gene is TRBJ1-6, the V gene TRBV11-3, with D unclear. Germline assignment: CDR1 SGHNT and CDR2 YENEEA. The CDR3 totals 13 residues. V shed 4 bases and J shed 9 bases, with 10 bases lying between them. CDR3 sequence: CASSYPGSSPLHF. For the CDR3, the DNA is TGTGCCAGCAGCTACCCCGGTTCTTCACCCCTCCACTTT.

The V and J genes are TRBV3-1 (or the pseudogene TRBV3-2) and TRBJ2-2; TRBD1 agrees at 8 bases. Germline CDR1 reads LGHDT; CDR2 reads YNNKEL (reference sequence). Trimming removed 0 bases from V and 2 bases from J; junction bases left unmatched: 5. CDR3 size: 17 residues. The CDR3 nucleotides are TGTGCCAGCAGCCAAGATTTTGGACAGGGAAACACCGGGGAGCTGTTTTTT. Its translation: CASSQDFGQGNTGELFF.

This clone occurred once. The CDR3 DNA sequence: TGTGCCAGCAGCACGACTAGCGGTACCTACGAGCAGTACTTC. Translation: CASSTTSGTYEQYF. V is TRBV7-2 and J is TRBJ2-7; 9 nucleotides match TRBD2. V was pared by 5 bases and J by 2 bases, with 4 bases of the junction left unmatched. The germline gives CDR1 SGHTA, CDR2 FQGNSA. The CDR3 has 14 residues. The entire variable domain, with the rest obtained from reference TRBV7-2 and TRBJ2-7, is as follows: GAGVSQSPSNKVTEKGKDVELRCDPISGHTALYWYRQSLGQGLEFLIYFQGNSAPDKSGLPSDRFSAERTGGSVSTLTIQRTQQEDSAVYLCASSTTSGTYEQYFGPGTRLTVT.

The chain links TRBV11-3 to TRBJ2-7, with a weak D call TRBD1 (5 bases). With 6 bases removed from V and 2 bases from J, the gap between germline ends came to 14 bases. The length of the CDR3 is 14 residues. Per germline, CDR1 SGHNT and CDR2 YENEEA. As DNA, the CDR3 is TGTGCCAGCAGTTATGTGACAGAAACCTACGAGCAGTACTTC. Translating gives CASSYVTETYEQYF.

The chain recombines TRBV5-4 with TRBJ2-3; 9 bases align to TRBD2. The CDR3 is 20 residues long. V dropped 2 bases and J dropped 2; count of bases not matched to a gene: 18. CDR1 is SGHNT, CDR2 YYREEE, per germline (reference sequence). The CDR3 protein is CASSLAPGLAKGASTDTQYF. CDR3 in DNA: TGTGCCAGCAGCTTAGCCCCGGGACTAGCTAAAGGGGCTTCCACAGATACGCAGTATTTT.

The rearrangement joins TRBV6-2 or TRBV6-3 to TRBJ2-7, with TRBD2 identical over 9 bases. V shed 5 bases and J 0 bases; nucleotides not matched to a gene: 11. Germline V gene lookup returns CDR1 MNHEY and CDR2 SVGEGT. The CDR3 is 17 amino acids. CDR3 nucleotide sequence: TGTGCCAGCAGTCAGCTCCAAGCGGGAGGCAACTCCTACGAGCAGTACTTC. Its protein is CASSQLQAGGNSYEQYF.

In its sample, this clone was seen a few times. The V and J genes are TRBV5-1 and TRBJ2-1; a possible D gene is TRBD1 (7 bases). Trimming pared 4 bases from V and 0 bases from J, leaving 14 bases between. Germline V gene sequence: CDR1 SGHRS, CDR2 YFSETQ. The CDR3 runs 16 residues. The chain's CDR3 is CASSKGGDSSYNEQFF. The CDR3 DNA is TGCGCCAGCAGCAAAGGCGGGGACAGCTCCTACAATGAGCAGTTCTTC.

This clone was picked up one time. The chain couples TRBV27 to TRBJ2-7; D unresolved. The germline CDR1 and CDR2 sequences are MNHEY and SMNVEV (reference sequence). This CDR3 is built from 14 residues. With 3 bases removed from V and 1 base from J, the gap between germline ends came to 10 bases. CDR3 nucleotide sequence: TGTGCCAGCAGTTTTCAACTGAGGTCCTACGAGCAGTACTTC. Translated, it gives CASSFQLRSYEQYF.

This clone showed up just a few times. The genes are TRBV10-2 and TRBJ1-5; 9 positions agree with TRBD1. V shed 8 bases and J 4 bases; nucleotides not matched to a gene: 12. The CDR3 length is 16 residues. CDR1 is WSHSY and CDR2 is SAAADI in the germline V gene. CDR3 region: CASEPGQGKRNQPQHF. DNA of the CDR3: TGCGCCAGCGAGCCGGGACAGGGTAAGAGAAATCAGCCCCAGCATTTT.

This chain connects TRBV2 to TRBJ2-2, with 9 nucleotides matching TRBD2. CDR1 SNHLY and CDR2 FYNNEI come from the germline V gene. Trimming removed 7 bases from V and 4 bases from J; junction bases left unmatched: 7. This CDR3 comprises 15 residues. CDR3 loop: CASIRLAGITGELFF. CDR3 DNA: TGTGCCAGCATTCGGCTAGCGGGAATCACCGGGGAGCTGTTTTTT.

V usage is TRBV28 and J usage is TRBJ1-5; 7 bases agree with TRBD1. V dropped 2 bases and J dropped 1; count of bases not matched to a gene: 8. The CDR3 length is 17 residues. The germline V gene encodes CDR1 MDHEN and CDR2 SYDVKM. The CDR3 nucleotides are TGTGCCAGCAGTTTACCAAGACAGGGATTGAGCAATCAGCCCCAGCATTTT. This encodes CASSLPRQGLSNQPQHF.

The gene calls are TRBV2 and TRBJ2-2; TRBD2 might be the D (6 bases). Germline lookup yields CDR1 SNHLY and CDR2 FYNNEI. The CDR3 sequence is 14 residues long. The V gene lost 2 bases and the J gene lost 4 bases, with 8 bases spanning the gap. This CDR3 reads CASSEPGVTGELFF. The CDR3 coding sequence is TGTGCCAGCAGTGAACCGGGAGTCACCGGGGAGCTGTTTTTT. Full variable domain (outside the CDR3, taken from reference TRBV2 and TRBJ2-2): EPEVTQTPSHQVTQMGQEVILRCVPISNHLYFYWYRQILGQKVEFLVSFYNNEISEKSEIFDDQFSVERPDGSNFTLKIRSTKLEDSAMYFCASSEPGVTGELFFGEGSRLTVL.

The V and J genes are TRBV7-9 and TRBJ1-3; D unclear. CDR1 SEHNR and CDR2 FQNEAQ come from the germline V gene (reference sequence). Trimming left V 6 bases short and J 9 bases short, with 12 bases between. There are 12 residues in the CDR3. This CDR3 reads CASRDGRGTIYF. DNA for the CDR3: TGTGCCAGCAGGGACGGCCGGGGCACCATATATTTT.

This clone was observed a handful of times. This rearrangement joins TRBV5-1 to TRBJ1-1, with 10 bases that match TRBD1. The V gene end was trimmed by 4 bases and the J gene end by 6 bases; junction bases not matched to a gene: 6. The CDR3 is 14 residues long. Germline V lookup: CDR1 SGHRS, CDR2 YFSETQ. CDR3 DNA: TGCGCCAGCAGCCCCTCGACAGGGGGCGCTGAAGCTTTCTTT. As protein: CASSPSTGGAEAFF. The full variable domain, completed using reference TRBV5-1 and TRBJ1-1, is KAGVTQTPRYLIKTRGQQVTLSCSPISGHRSVSWYQQTPGQGLQFLFEYFSETQRNKGNFPGRFSGRQFSNSRSEMNVSTLELGDSALYLCASSPSTGGAEAFFGQGTRLTVV.

This rearrangement joins TRBV28 to TRBJ2-7; the D gene is possibly TRBD2 (5 bases). Germline V gene lookup returns CDR1 MDHEN and CDR2 SYDVKM. V lost 10 bases and J lost 7, with 23 bases in between. CDR3 length equals 14 residues. The CDR3 coding sequence is TGTGCCATCGCGGACGGGGTATCCCGTCGGGAGCAGTACTTC. This gives the protein CAIADGVSRREQYF.

The chain joins TRBV6-5 to TRBJ1-2; 10 nucleotides agree with TRBD1. CDR3 size: 13 residues. With V trimmed by 6 bases and J by 7 bases, 5 bases remained unmatched. Germline V lookup: CDR1 MNHEY, CDR2 SVGAGI. The CDR3 region has the DNA TGTGCCAGCAGCCTCCGGGACAGGGGTGGCTACACCTTC. It encodes CASSLRDRGGYTF.

This clone was counted between two and nine times. The chain combines TRBV7-8 with TRBJ2-7, with D perhaps TRBD1 (6 bases). CDR3 length: 17 amino acids. The V gene's germline CDR1 is SGHVS and CDR2 FQNEAQ. The V gene lost 5 bases and the J gene lost 3 bases, with 23 bases spanning the gap. The chain's CDR3 is CASSPNWGQLPIYEQYF. For the CDR3, the DNA is TGTGCCAGCAGCCCGAACTGGGGGCAGCTCCCGATCTACGAGCAGTACTTC. Full variable domain (remainder filled in from reference TRBV7-8 and TRBJ2-7): GAGVSQSPRYKVAKRGQDVALRCDPISGHVSLFWYQQALGQGPEFLTYFQNEAQLDKSGLPSDRFFAERPEGSVSTLKIQRTQQEDSAVYLCASSPNWGQLPIYEQYFGPGTRLTVT.

This chain connects TRBV6-6 to TRBJ1-1, with TRBD1 matching 7 bases. The V gene's germline CDR1 is MNHNY and CDR2 SVGAGI (reference sequence). V was clipped by 10 bases and J by 4 bases; unmatched bases: 18. CDR3 size: 16 residues. The chain's CDR3 is CATKRTDRALITEAFF. Here the CDR3 DNA reads TGTGCCACCAAAAGGACCGACAGGGCCCTGATCACTGAAGCTTTCTTT.

The V call is TRBV4-2, the J call TRBJ2-7, with TRBD2 matching over 12 bases. This CDR3 is 15 amino acids long. V shed 4 bases and J 3 bases; nucleotides not matched to a gene: 4. CDR1 LGHNA and CDR2 YNFKEQ come from the germline V gene. The CDR3 DNA reads TGTGCCAGCAGCCCCTCGACTAGCGGGAGCTACGAGCAGTACTTC. It is translated as CASSPSTSGSYEQYF.

This sequence joins TRBV3-1 (or the pseudogene TRBV3-2) and TRBJ2-1; D perhaps matches TRBD1 (6 bases). The CDR3 is 20 residues long. Per the germline V gene, CDR1 is LGHDT and CDR2 is YNNKEL (reference sequence). The V gene lost 0 bases and the J gene lost 3 bases, with 24 bases spanning the gap. The CDR3 DNA reads TGTGCCAGCAGCCAAGATCCCAGGGGCCAAGTGCGGCATAACTACAATGAGCAGTTCTTC. Residues: CASSQDPRGQVRHNYNEQFF.

This sequence joins TRBV2 and TRBJ2-7, with 8 bases identical to TRBD2. Germline V gene lookup returns CDR1 SNHLY and CDR2 FYNNEI. V was clipped by 11 bases and J by 6 bases; unmatched bases: 15. There are 14 residues in the CDR3. The CDR3 bases are TGTGCCTCCTCCGGGGGACTAGAATATGCCGAGCAGTACTTC. Amino acids: CASSGGLEYAEQYF.

The chain joins TRBV19 to TRBJ2-3; D might be TRBD1 (6 bases). Germline loops: CDR1 LNHDA, CDR2 SQIVND (reference sequence). This CDR3 has 13 residues. The ends were cut back, 5 bases at V and 7 bases at J, with 13 bases in the middle. CDR3 sequence reads: CASSPRDTYTQYF. CDR3 bases: TGTGCCAGTAGTCCCCGGGACACTTATACGCAGTATTTT. Full variable domain (remainder filled in from reference TRBV19 and TRBJ2-3): DGGITQSPKYLFRKEGQNVTLSCEQNLNHDAMYWYRQDPGQGLRLIYYSQIVNDFQKGDIAEGYSVSREKKESFPLTVTSAQKNPTAFYLCASSPRDTYTQYFGPGTRLTVL.

The J gene is TRBJ2-7, the V gene TRBV9; perhaps TRBD1 as D (6 bases). The CDR3 totals 18 residues. V lost 0 bases to trimming and J lost 2 bases, with 21 bases between them. The germline CDR1 and CDR2 sequences are SGDLS and YYNGEE. The CDR3 here is CASSVGGHGGARAYEQYF. The CDR3 DNA is TGTGCCAGCAGCGTAGGTGGTCATGGGGGCGCCCGAGCCTACGAGCAGTACTTC.